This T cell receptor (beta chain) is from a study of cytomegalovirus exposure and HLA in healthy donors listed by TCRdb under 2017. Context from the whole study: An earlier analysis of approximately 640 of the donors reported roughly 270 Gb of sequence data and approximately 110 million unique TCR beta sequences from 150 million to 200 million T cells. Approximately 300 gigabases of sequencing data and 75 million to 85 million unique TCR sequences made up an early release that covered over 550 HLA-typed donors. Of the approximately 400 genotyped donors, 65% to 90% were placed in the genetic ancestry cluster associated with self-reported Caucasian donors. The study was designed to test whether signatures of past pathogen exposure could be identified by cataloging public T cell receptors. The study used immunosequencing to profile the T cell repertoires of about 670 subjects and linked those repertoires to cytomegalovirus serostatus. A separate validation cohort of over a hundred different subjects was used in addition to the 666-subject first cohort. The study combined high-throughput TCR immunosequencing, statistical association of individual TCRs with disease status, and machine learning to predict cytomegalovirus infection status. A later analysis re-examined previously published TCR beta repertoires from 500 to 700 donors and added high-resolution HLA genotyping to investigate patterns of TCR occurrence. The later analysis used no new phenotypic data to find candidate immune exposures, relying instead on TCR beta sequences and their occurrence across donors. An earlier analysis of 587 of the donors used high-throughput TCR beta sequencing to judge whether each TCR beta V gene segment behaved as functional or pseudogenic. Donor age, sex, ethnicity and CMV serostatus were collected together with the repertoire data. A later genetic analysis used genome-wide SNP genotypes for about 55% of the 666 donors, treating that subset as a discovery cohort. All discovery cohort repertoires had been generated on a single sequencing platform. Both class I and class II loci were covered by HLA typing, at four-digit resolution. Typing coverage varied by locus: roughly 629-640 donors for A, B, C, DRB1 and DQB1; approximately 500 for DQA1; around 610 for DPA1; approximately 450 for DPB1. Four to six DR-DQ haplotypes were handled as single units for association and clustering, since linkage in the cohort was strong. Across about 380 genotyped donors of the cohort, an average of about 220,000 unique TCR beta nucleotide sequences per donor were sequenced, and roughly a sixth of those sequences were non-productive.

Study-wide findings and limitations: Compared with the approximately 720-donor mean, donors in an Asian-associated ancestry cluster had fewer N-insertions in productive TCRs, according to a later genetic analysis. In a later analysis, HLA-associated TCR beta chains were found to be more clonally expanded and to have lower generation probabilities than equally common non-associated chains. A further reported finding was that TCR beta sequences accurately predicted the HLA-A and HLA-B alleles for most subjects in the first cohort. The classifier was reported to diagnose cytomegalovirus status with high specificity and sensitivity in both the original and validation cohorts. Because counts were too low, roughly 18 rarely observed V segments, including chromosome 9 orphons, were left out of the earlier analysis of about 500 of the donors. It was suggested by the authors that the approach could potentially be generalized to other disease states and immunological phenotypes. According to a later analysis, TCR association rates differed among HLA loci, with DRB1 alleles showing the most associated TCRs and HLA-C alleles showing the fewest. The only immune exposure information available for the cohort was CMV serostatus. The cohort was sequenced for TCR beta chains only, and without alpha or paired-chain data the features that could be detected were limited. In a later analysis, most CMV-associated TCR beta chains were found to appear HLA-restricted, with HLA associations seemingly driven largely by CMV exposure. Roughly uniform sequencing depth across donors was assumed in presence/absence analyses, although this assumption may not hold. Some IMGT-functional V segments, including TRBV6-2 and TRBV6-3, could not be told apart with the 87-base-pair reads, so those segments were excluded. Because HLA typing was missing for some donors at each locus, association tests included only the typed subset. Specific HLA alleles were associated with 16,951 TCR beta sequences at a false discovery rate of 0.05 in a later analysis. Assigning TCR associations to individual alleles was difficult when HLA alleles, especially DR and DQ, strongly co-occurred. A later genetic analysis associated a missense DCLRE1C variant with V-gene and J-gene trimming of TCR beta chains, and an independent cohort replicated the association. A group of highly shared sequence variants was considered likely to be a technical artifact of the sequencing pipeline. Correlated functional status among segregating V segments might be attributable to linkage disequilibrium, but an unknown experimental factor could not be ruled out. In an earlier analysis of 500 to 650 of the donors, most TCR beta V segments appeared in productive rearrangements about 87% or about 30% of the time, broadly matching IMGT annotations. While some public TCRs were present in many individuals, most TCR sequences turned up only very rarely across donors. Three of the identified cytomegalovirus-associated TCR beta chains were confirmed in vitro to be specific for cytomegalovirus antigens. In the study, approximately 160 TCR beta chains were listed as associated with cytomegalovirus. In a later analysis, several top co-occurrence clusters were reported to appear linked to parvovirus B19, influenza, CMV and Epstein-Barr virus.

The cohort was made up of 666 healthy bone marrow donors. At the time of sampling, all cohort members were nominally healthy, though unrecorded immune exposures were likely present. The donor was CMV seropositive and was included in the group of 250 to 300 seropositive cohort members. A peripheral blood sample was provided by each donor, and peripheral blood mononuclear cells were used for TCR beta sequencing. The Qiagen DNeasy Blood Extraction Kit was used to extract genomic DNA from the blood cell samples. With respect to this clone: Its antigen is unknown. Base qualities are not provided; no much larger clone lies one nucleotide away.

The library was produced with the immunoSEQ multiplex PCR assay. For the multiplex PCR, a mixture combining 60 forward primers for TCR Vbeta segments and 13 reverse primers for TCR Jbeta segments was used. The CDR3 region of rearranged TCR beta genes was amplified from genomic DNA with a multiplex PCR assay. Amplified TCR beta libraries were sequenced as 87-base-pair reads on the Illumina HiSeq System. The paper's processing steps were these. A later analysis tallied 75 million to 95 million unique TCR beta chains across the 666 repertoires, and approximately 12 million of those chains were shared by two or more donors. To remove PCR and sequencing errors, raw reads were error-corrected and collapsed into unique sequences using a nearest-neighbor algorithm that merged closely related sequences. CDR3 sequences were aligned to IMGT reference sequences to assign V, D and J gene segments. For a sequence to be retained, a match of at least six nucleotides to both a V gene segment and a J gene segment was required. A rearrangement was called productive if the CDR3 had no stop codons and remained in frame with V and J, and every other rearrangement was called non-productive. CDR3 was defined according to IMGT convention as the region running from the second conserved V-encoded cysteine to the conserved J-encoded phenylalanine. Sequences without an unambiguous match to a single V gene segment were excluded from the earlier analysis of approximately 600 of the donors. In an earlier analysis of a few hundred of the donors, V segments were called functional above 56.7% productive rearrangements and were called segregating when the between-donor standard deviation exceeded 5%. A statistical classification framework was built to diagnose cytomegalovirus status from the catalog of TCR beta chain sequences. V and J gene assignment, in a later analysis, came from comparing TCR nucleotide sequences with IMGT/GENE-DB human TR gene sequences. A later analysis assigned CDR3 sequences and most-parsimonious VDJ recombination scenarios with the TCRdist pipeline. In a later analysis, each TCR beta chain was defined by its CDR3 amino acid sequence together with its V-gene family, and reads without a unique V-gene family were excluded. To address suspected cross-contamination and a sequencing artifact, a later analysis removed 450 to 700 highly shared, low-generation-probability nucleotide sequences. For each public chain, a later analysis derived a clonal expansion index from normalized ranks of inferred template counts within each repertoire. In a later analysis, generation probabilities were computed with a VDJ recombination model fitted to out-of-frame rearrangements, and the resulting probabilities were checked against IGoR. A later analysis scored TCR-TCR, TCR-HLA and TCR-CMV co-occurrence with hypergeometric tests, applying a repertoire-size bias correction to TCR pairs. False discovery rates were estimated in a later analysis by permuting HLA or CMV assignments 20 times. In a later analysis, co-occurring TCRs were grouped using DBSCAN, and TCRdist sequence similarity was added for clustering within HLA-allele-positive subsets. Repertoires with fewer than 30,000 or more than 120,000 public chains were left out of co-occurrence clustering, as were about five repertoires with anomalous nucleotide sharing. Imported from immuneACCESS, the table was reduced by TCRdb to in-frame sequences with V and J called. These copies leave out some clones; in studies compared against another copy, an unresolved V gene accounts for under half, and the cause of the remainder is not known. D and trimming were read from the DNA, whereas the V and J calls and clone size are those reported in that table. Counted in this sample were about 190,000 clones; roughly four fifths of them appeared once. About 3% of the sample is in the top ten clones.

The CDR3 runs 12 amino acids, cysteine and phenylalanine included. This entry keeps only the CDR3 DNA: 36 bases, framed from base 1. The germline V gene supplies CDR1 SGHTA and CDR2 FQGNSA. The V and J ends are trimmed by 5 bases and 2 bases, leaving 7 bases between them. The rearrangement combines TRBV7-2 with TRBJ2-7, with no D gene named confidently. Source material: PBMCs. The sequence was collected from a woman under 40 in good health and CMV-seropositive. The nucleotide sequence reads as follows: TGTGCCAGCAGCCTGCAGACCTACGAGCAGTACTTC. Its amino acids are CASSLQTYEQYF.